A few counts support the clone carrying this TCR beta chain. Its antigen is unknown. The data originate from a study of beta chain features in type 1 diabetes. Study-wide results and caveats: There were fewer insertions and more deletions at the VDJ junctions of type 1 diabetes patients. Among patients with Type 1 diabetes, TCRB CDR3s were moderately but significantly shorter in every one of the four CD4+ subsets. The question of HLA type influencing TCRB rearrangement was one that remained unresolved here.

By way of CD45RO/CCR7/CD25/CD127/CD95/CD27, the CD4+ regulatory, stem cell-like memory, central memory and naive cells were sorted. Reverse transcribing all isolated RNA meant expressed TCRB transcripts were sequenced. Generated by immunoSEQ multiplex PCR, the TCRdb table keeps only in-frame clones and is missing some. This table has under 200,000 clones, under 9.5% appearing once. Source material: central memory CD4+ T cells from blood. This receptor was taken from a man younger than 35 in good health.

CDR3 region: CASSLEGGVGSYEQYF. Here the CDR3 DNA reads TGTGCCAGCAGCTTGGAAGGGGGGGTCGGGTCCTACGAGCAGTACTTC. The chain uses TRBV7-9 and TRBJ2-7, with D maybe TRBD2 (7 bases). V was pared by 3 bases and J by 1 base, with 16 bases between. The germline V gene encodes CDR1 SEHNR and CDR2 FQNEAQ (reference sequence). This CDR3 is 16 amino acids long.